This T cell receptor beta chain appears in the sequencing data of a study of human T cells and chemical hapten exposure (dated by TCRdb to about 2021). Regarding the complete study: For sensitization, 2% DPC in acetone was applied to a roughly 2 cm by roughly 2 cm area of upper inner arm skin. Patient blood was sampled pre-sensitization (week 0) and at 2, 6 and about 24 weeks after DPC sensitization. This study followed changes in the peripheral blood TCR repertoire in vivo during primary and secondary sensitization of alopecia patients to the hapten diphenylcyclopropenone (DPC). Alopecia areata with under or over 50% scalp involvement, alopecia totalis and alopecia universalis were represented in the patient cohort, which was mostly female. Patients additionally received weekly therapeutic DPC doses to the scalp throughout the approximately 25-week study period. Libraries were combined into a pool for sequencing, and differences in TCR yield between samples came mainly from small differences in library volumes within the pool. Blood for TCR sequencing was provided by twenty-nine alopecia patients at one to four time points (pre-sensitization, 2, 6 and 24 weeks). Patch tests used Finn chambers with 0.01% DPC on the upper back, scored after 6 days by International Contact Dermatitis Research Group standards. The paper's findings and limits, for the study overall: All patients had alopecia, a presumed autoimmune disease, so their immune response might differ from that of healthy individuals. The number of TCRs above 1 in 1000 frequency did not change with DPC sensitization; there was no evidence of global repertoire structure alterations. Patch test score correlated positively with the number of PT1 expanded TCRs, reaching significance at thresholds 8, 16 and 32 but not at 4. Expanded TCRs formed significantly more large CDR3 similarity clusters than pre-sensitization or healthy control sets, consistent with antigen-driven responses. After repeated subsampling, the strength of the expansion versus patch-test correlation and the threshold at which it became significant changed.

The sample's time point label, decoded: pre-sensitization, week 0. Per the publication, the treatment or condition label means: therapeutic diphenylcyclopropenone sensitization with weekly scalp DPC. At each patch-test visit, blood was drawn before the patch test was applied. Patients were considered eligible if aged 18 to 70, diagnosed with alopecia and deemed suitable for DPC therapy, and patients were excluded if pregnant. Total RNA was isolated from unfractionated whole blood collected in Tempus Blood RNA tubes. About this clonotype: Its antigen target is currently unknown. Base qualities were left out, and no much larger clone turns up one base away.

CDR3 length: 12 amino acids, cysteine to phenylalanine. Just CDR3 DNA is preserved here, 36 bases in frame from base 1. Trimming takes 7 bases from V and 4 bases from J, and the germline ends sit 10 bases apart. The germline V gene (reference sequence) supplies CDR1 DFQATT and CDR2 SNEGSKA. Library creation used RACE. The reads were generated on a NextSeq 500. Library preparation attached unique molecular identifiers to individual cDNA molecules for quantitative, reproducible TCR counting. For every blood RNA sample, sequencing covered both the TCR alpha and TCR beta chains. The study's processing was this. Samples had a median of approximately 93,000 TCRs, with a range from roughly 23,224 to 700,000. The Decombinator software suite was used to annotate the V, J and CDR3 of the TCR reads. Every sample was subsampled to the same number of TCRs (28,000) for the PS versus PT1 abundance plots. TCRs were defined as expanded if absent before sensitization and observed at least eight times at the 2-week time point. The raw public reads went through TCRdb reprocessing: fastp at Q25, MiXCR clone calling, in-frame beta chains kept. Entries are consolidated by CDR3 protein sequence, retaining the most common genes and DNA. What appears here as the V and J calls and clone size reflects TCRdb's work, not the paper's. This sample comprises some 70,000 distinct CDR3 sequences, 10% to 11% of them detected only once. Jointly, the top ten make up about 5.2% of the sample.

The sequence links TRBV20-1 to TRBJ1-4; no confident D gene assignment can be made. The sequence derives from a woman aged 50 to 60 with alopecia areata. Some clones in this sample may be carry-over from other donors' samples. Sample: whole blood, taken in connection with sensitization to the hapten diphenylcyclopropenone (DPC). The nucleotide sequence reads as follows: TGCAGTGTGCCGGATAGTAATGAAAAACTGTTTTTT. It translates as CSVPDSNEKLFF.